This passage covers 15 T cell receptor beta chains from one sample sequenced in a study of T cells expressing NK-cell markers. Following a re-call of the 5' RACE reads, TCRdb has one entry per CDR3 protein and lacks DNA. The listing records 200,000 to 300,000 distinct CDR3 sequences. The source material was blood T cells: a sorted CD56 or NKG2C T cell subset, CD4+ or CD8+ T cells, or bulk PBMC T cells (not recorded which). These receptors were obtained from a woman aged 18 to 75 in good health.

V and J are TRBV6-2 or TRBV6-3 and TRBJ2-7; TCRdb indicates TRBD2, and absent DNA this call remains unverified. Germline CDR1 reads MNHEY; CDR2 reads SVGEGT. The CDR3 has 15 residues. CDR3 loop: CASRQTSGRTYEQYF.

The gene calls are TRBV12-5 and TRBJ2-6. Per the germline V gene, CDR1 is LGHNT and CDR2 is FRNRAP. CDR3 length: 16 residues. The CDR3 spells CASGPNVGLGANVLTF.

J is TRBJ2-3 and V is TRBV5-1; absent DNA, TCRdb's TRBD1 call cannot be checked. The CDR3 is 14 amino acids. Germline V lookup: CDR1 SGHRS, CDR2 YFSETQ. The CDR3 region is CASSLQGLRDTQYF.

The chain employs TRBV12-3 or TRBV12-4 and TRBJ1-1. This CDR3 is built from 13 residues. The CDR3 sequence: CASIRRGNTEAFF.

V is TRBV6-6 and J is TRBJ1-2. Germline lookup yields CDR1 MNHNY and CDR2 SVGAGI (reference sequence). This CDR3 is 11 amino acids long. The CDR3 here is CASSPLYGYTF.

The chain has TRBV12-3 or TRBV12-4 and TRBJ2-3; TCRdb gives TRBD1 as the D gene, but with no DNA this cannot be confirmed. The CDR3 length is 17 residues. This CDR3 reads CASSKAQGGNRKDTQYF.

J is TRBJ2-7 and V is TRBV11-1; TCRdb designates TRBD1, a call that cannot be tested without DNA. The CDR3 has 15 residues. Germline CDR1 is SGHAT and CDR2 is FQDESV (reference sequence). This CDR3 is CASSLGADRAYEQYF.

V and J are TRBV6-1 and TRBJ2-2; TCRdb's D call, TRBD1, is unchecked because there is no DNA. Germline V CDR1 and CDR2: MNHNS, SASEGT. This CDR3 has 15 residues. Here the CDR3 reads CASSRDRGLSGELFF.

This chain's CDR3 is CASSPMGLAGGELFF. The chain is built from TRBV2 and TRBJ2-2; the TCRdb D gene call, TRBD2, has no DNA to confirm it. Germline CDR1 is SNHLY and CDR2 is FYNNEI. The length of the CDR3 is 15 residues.

The chain joins TRBV2 to TRBJ2-3; TCRdb's D call of TRBD2 is untestable without DNA. This CDR3 is 17 amino acids long. Germline lookup yields CDR1 SNHLY and CDR2 FYNNEI. The CDR3 sequence: CASRNPPGLAGRDTQYF.

This CDR3 is CASSRGAPYEQYF. The V and J genes are TRBV28 and TRBJ2-7; TCRdb's D call of TRBD2 is untestable without DNA. Germline CDR1 reads MDHEN; CDR2 reads SYDVKM. The CDR3 spans 13 residues.

This chain joins TRBV7-2 and TRBJ2-5; TCRdb lists TRBD2, though no DNA is available to test this call. Per germline, CDR1 SGHTA and CDR2 FQGNSA. The CDR3 extends over 15 amino acids. CDR3 protein: CASSKTLSEVETQYF.

CDR3 sequence: CASSVDGAEQFF. This chain joins TRBV9 and TRBJ2-1. Germline V gives CDR1 SGDLS, CDR2 YYNGEE. CDR3 length: 12 amino acids.

The J gene is TRBJ2-3, the V gene TRBV5-1. The V gene's germline CDR1 is SGHRS and CDR2 YFSETQ. CDR3 size: 14 residues. CDR3 residues: CASSLAVLTDTQYF. Looking up the rest from reference TRBV5-1 and TRBJ2-3 gives the full variable domain: KAGVTQTPRYLIKTRGQQVTLSCSPISGHRSVSWYQQTPGQGLQFLFEYFSETQRNKGNFPGRFSGRQFSNSRSEMNVSTLELGDSALYLCASSLAVLTDTQYFGPGTRLTVL.

The gene calls are TRBV28 and TRBJ2-6; with no DNA, the TCRdb D assignment of TRBD2 cannot be verified. The CDR3 is made up of 18 amino acids. Per the germline V gene, CDR1 is MDHEN and CDR2 is SYDVKM. The CDR3 spells CASTLDMGPVSGANVLTF.